A single sample gave rise to the 26 T cell receptor beta chains below, sequenced in a study of identical twins. MiXCR, applied by TCRdb to the 5' RACE reads, yields one record per CDR3 protein. The table has about 530,000 distinct CDR3 sequences, 12% to 15% seen once. These data were likewise used in another study, on yellow fever vaccine responses in identical twins.

The sequenced sample was CD4+ T cells sorted from blood. Receptors were obtained from a woman aged 18-29 years in good health.

The J gene is TRBJ2-7, the V gene TRBV2; no clear D gene. The V gene lost 3 bases and the J gene lost 3 bases, with 9 bases spanning the gap. This CDR3 has 13 amino acids. CDR1 is SNHLY and CDR2 is FYNNEI in the germline V gene. As DNA, the CDR3 is TGTGCCAGCAGTGACGGGCACATCTACGAGCAGTACGTC. It codes for CASSDGHIYEQYV.

The chain recombines TRBV29-1 with TRBJ1-2; 7 bases match TRBD1. CDR3 length equals 13 residues. CDR1 and CDR2 (germline): SQVTM, ANQGSEA. V trimming: 6 bases; J trimming: 6 bases; junction bases outside the gene matches: 10. CDR3 in amino acids: CSVQGQRINGYTF. The DNA of the CDR3 is TGCAGCGTCCAGGGACAGCGGATTAATGGCTACACCTTC.

The J gene is TRBJ2-7, the V gene TRBV4-1; 7 bases are a match to TRBD2. The V gene end was trimmed by 2 bases and the J gene end by 3 bases; junction bases not matched to a gene: 7. This CDR3 is 15 amino acids long. Germline V gene sequence: CDR1 MGHRA, CDR2 YSYEKL. CDR3 residues: CASSQKRGGNYEQYF. The CDR3, as DNA: TGCGCCAGCAGCCAAAAGCGGGGCGGGAACTACGAGCAGTACTTC.

This chain connects TRBV5-1 to TRBJ2-1; 11 bases align to TRBD2. The CDR3 contains 18 residues. J gave up 3 bases and V 1 base, and 9 bases lay outside the gene matches. Germline CDR1 and CDR2: SGHRS and YFSETQ. The CDR3 bases are TGCGCCAGCAGCTTGCCAACTAGCGGGGGAGCCTACTACAATGAGCAGTTCTTC. Translation: CASSLPTSGGAYYNEQFF.

This clonotype was seen more than once but under ten times. The chain carries TRBV12-3 or TRBV12-4 and TRBJ2-1, with a tentative D call TRBD1 (7 bases). The V end lost 2 bases, the J end lost 3 bases, and 14 bases lay between the germline ends. The CDR3 has 16 residues. In DNA form, the CDR3 reads TGTGCCAGCAGTTTATCGACAGGGAGGATCTACAATGAGCAGTTCTTC. It is translated as CASSLSTGRIYNEQFF.

CDR3 protein: CSASSGSWDEQFF. The CDR3, as DNA: TGCAGTGCTAGTAGCGGGAGTTGGGATGAGCAGTTCTTC. The J gene is TRBJ2-1, the V gene TRBV20-1, with 9 bases matching TRBD2. V lost 3 bases and J lost 8; bases outside the gene matches: 5. This CDR3 has 13 residues. Germline V gene sequence: CDR1 DFQATT, CDR2 SNEGSKA (reference sequence).

Comment on this clonotype: A junction boundary mismatches the germline segment, possibly from a read error. This chain joins TRBV3-1 and TRBJ1-4; perhaps TRBD1 as D (5 bases). CDR1 is LGHDT, CDR2 YNNKEL, per germline (reference sequence). The CDR3 extends over 15 amino acids. The CDR3 here is CASSRFGGTDEKLFF. CDR3 bases: TGTGCCAGCAGCCGCTTCGGGGGAACTGATGAAAAACTGTTTTTT.

This clonotype has a count of ten or more. J is TRBJ2-2 and V is TRBV9; 12 bases are a match to TRBD2. Germline V gene data show CDR1 as SGDLS and CDR2 as YYNGEE. The CDR3 length is 16 residues. V shed 3 bases, J shed 4 bases, and the junction held 4 bases outside the gene matches. CDR3 sequence: CASSALAGGGTGELFF. CDR3 nucleotides: TGTGCCAGCAGCGCACTAGCGGGAGGTGGCACCGGGGAGCTGTTTTTT.

Comment on this clonotype: Mismatch with germline at one junction end may stem from a read error. The rearrangement links TRBV29-1 to TRBJ1-1; tentative D call: TRBD1 (6 bases). From germline, CDR1 is SQVTM and CDR2 ANQGSEA. CDR3 length: 12 residues. CDR3 DNA sequence: TGCAGCGTACGGGACACCTACACTGAAGCCTTCTTT. The encoded protein is CSVRDTYTEAFF.

V is TRBV12-3 or TRBV12-4 and J is TRBJ2-4, with a weak D call TRBD2 (6 bases). This CDR3 spans 14 amino acids. Trimming pared 7 bases from V and 2 bases from J, leaving 12 bases between. CDR3 protein: CASTPGSSKNIQYF. CDR3 sequence (DNA): TGTGCCAGCACTCCCGGGAGTTCCAAAAACATTCAGTACTTC.

In DNA form, the CDR3 reads TGCGCCAGCAGCTTGGTACTAGCGGGAGAATTACGGCGTACCGGGGAGCTGTTTTTT. It encodes CASSLVLAGELRRTGELFF. This chain uses TRBV5-1 with TRBJ2-2; 11 bases map to TRBD2. CDR1 and CDR2 from the germline V gene are SGHRS and YFSETQ. The CDR3 consists of 19 residues. Losses at the gene ends were 0 bases for V and 5 bases for J; bases not matched to a gene: 12.

There are a few counts of this clonotype. The V and J genes are TRBV20-1 and TRBJ2-2, with TRBD1 matching over 7 bases. From germline, CDR1 is DFQATT and CDR2 SNEGSKA (reference sequence). Trimming removed 3 bases from V and 6 bases from J; junction bases left unmatched: 13. The CDR3 is made up of 16 amino acids. This CDR3 reads CSARMDRSEISGELFF. The CDR3 coding sequence is TGCAGTGCTAGGATGGACAGGTCCGAAATCTCCGGGGAGCTGTTTTTT.

The chain is built from TRBV6-1 and TRBJ2-7; TRBD1 matches at 7 bases. Looked up from germline, CDR1 is MNHNS and CDR2 is SASEGT. The CDR3 is made up of 12 amino acids. The junction had 4 bases not matched to a gene; V was cut back by 8 bases and J by 3 bases. This chain's CDR3 is CASARDSYEQYF. CDR3 DNA sequence: TGTGCCAGCGCCCGGGACAGCTACGAGCAGTACTTC.

This chain links TRBV18 with TRBJ1-2; no firm D call. Trimming removed 0 bases at V and 0 bases at J, with 5 bases between. CDR1 and CDR2 (germline): KGHSH, LQKENI. CDR3 size: 14 residues. CDR3 bases: TGTGCCAGCTCACCACCGGTCGCTAACTATGGCTACACCTTC. Translated: CASSPPVANYGYTF. The full variable domain, completed using reference TRBV18 and TRBJ1-2, is NAGVMQNPRHLVRRRGQEARLRCSPMKGHSHVYWYRQLPEEGLKFMVYLQKENIIDESGMPKERFSAEFPKEGPSILRIQQVVRGDSAAYFCASSPPVANYGYTFGSGTRLTVV.

The chain has TRBV12-3 or TRBV12-4 and TRBJ2-2; TRBD1 agrees at 8 bases. This CDR3 comprises 13 residues. V lost 7 bases, J lost 7 bases, and 5 bases stayed unmatched. The CDR3 sequence is CASITGGGGELFF. Written as DNA, the CDR3 is TGTGCCAGCATAACAGGGGGTGGCGGGGAGCTGTTTTTT.

With regard to this clonotype: A much larger clonotype is one base distant, so this may be a read error. The CDR3 sequence is CASKTVLRHTDTQYF. CDR3 sequence (DNA): TGTGCCAGCAAAACGGTACTAAGGCACACAGATACGCAGTATTTT. The rearrangement uses TRBV12-3 or TRBV12-4 and TRBJ2-3, with unresolved D. This CDR3 is 15 amino acids long. The V and J ends lost 7 bases and 2 bases respectively, with 16 bases between them.

This chain links TRBV29-1 with TRBJ2-3; 10 positions agree with TRBD1. The trim removed 2 bases at V and 2 bases at J, leaving 4 bases unmatched. The CDR3 totals 15 residues. CDR1 SQVTM and CDR2 ANQGSEA come from the germline V gene. The CDR3 DNA is TGCAGCGTTGAACCGGGACAGGGGTTCACAGATACGCAGTATTTT. Its protein product is CSVEPGQGFTDTQYF.

This clonotype has only a few counts. The rearrangement uses TRBV6-1 and TRBJ1-3; D is unclear. Germline assignment: CDR1 MNHNS and CDR2 SASEGT. The CDR3 extends over 13 amino acids. V shed 6 bases and J shed 2 bases, with 8 bases lying between them. CDR3 loop: CASRITAGNTIYF. In DNA, the CDR3 is TGTGCCAGCAGAATCACTGCTGGAAACACCATATATTTT.

This clonotype has only a few counts. This chain joins TRBV7-9 and TRBJ2-2, with 12 bases lining up with TRBD2. The CDR3 has 16 amino acids. Germline CDR1 SEHNR, CDR2 FQNEAQ (reference sequence). V shed 5 bases and J 4 bases; nucleotides not matched to a gene: 5. CDR3 amino acids: CASSGSSGRVTGELFF. The CDR3 DNA reads TGTGCCAGCAGCGGCTCTAGCGGGAGGGTCACCGGGGAGCTGTTTTTT. The full variable domain, in which reference TRBV7-9 and TRBJ2-2 provide the parts outside the CDR3, is DTGVSQNPRHKITKRGQNVTFRCDPISEHNRLYWYRQTLGQGPEFLTYFQNEAQLEKSRLLSDRFSAERPKGSFSTLEIQRTEQGDSAMYLCASSGSSGRVTGELFFGEGSRLTVL.

The chain joins TRBV7-2 to TRBJ2-1; 10 bases match TRBD1. Germline CDR1 is SGHTA and CDR2 is FQGNSA. The CDR3 is 16 amino acids. V gave up 5 bases and J gave up 6 bases; unmatched junction bases: 10. The CDR3 DNA reads as TGTGCCAGCAGCCTACGATCCGGGACAGGGGCCAATGAGCAGTTCTTC. Residues: CASSLRSGTGANEQFF.

The chain is built from TRBV20-1 and TRBJ2-2, with 7 bases matching TRBD1. This CDR3 comprises 15 residues. Trimming cost V 6 bases and J 4 bases; bases outside gene matches: 11. CDR1 is DFQATT, CDR2 SNEGSKA, per germline (reference sequence). Written as DNA, the CDR3 is TGCAGTGCACCGCCCGGGGACAGACCCACCGGGGAGCTGTTTTTT. This translates into CSAPPGDRPTGELFF.

The genes are TRBV9 and TRBJ2-1, with D perhaps matching TRBD1 (5 bases). Trimming cost V 3 bases and J 9 bases, with 19 bases left between them. The CDR3 is 15 amino acids. The germline V gene encodes CDR1 SGDLS and CDR2 YYNGEE. In DNA form, the CDR3 reads TGTGCCAGCAGCGCCGACAGTTCCTCACGAGGTGAGCAGTTCTTC. It yields the protein CASSADSSSRGEQFF.

In this sample, this clonotype turned up a few times. In nucleotides, the CDR3 is TGTGCCAGCTCCCGAGAGTACGAGCAGTACTTC. Protein sequence: CASSREYEQYF. This chain uses TRBV28 with TRBJ2-7; D is unclear. The CDR3 spans 11 residues. Germline lookup yields CDR1 MDHEN and CDR2 SYDVKM. The V gene lost 8 bases and the J gene lost 4 bases, with 9 bases spanning the gap.

This clonotype was seen only a few times. CDR3 nucleotide sequence: TGTGCCAGCAGTGCCACAGACAGAATCACCGGGGAGCTGTTTTTT. This sequence encodes CASSATDRITGELFF. The chain recombines TRBV28 with TRBJ2-2, with D possibly TRBD1 on 5 matching bases. V was trimmed by 5 bases and J by 4 bases, leaving 14 bases between them. CDR3 length: 15 amino acids. Germline V gene sequence: CDR1 MDHEN, CDR2 SYDVKM.

This clonotype was detected many times. The chain employs TRBV20-1 and TRBJ1-1, with D perhaps matching TRBD1 (5 bases). Germline V lookup: CDR1 DFQATT, CDR2 SNEGSKA (reference sequence). The V gene lost 3 bases and the J gene lost 5 bases, with 16 bases spanning the gap. This CDR3 comprises 14 residues. CDR3 sequence: CSASEDTPRTEAFF. CDR3 DNA: TGCAGTGCTAGTGAGGACACCCCGAGGACTGAAGCTTTCTTT.

Comments on this clonotype: One base away lies a much larger clone, so this may be a sequencing read error. V gene TRBV7-9 combines with J gene TRBJ1-1; tentative D call: TRBD1 (5 bases). The germline gives CDR1 SEHNR, CDR2 FQNEAQ (reference sequence). Trimming cost V 5 bases and J 4 bases, with 17 bases left between them. This CDR3 region has 15 residues. CDR3 in DNA: TGTGCCAGCAGCCCACGGTCAGGGCCGGGCACTGAAGCTTTCTTT. This encodes CASSPRSGPGTEAFF. Together with reference TRBV7-9 and TRBJ1-1, the CDR3 gives the full variable domain: DTGVSQNPRHKITKRGQNVTFRCDPISEHNRLYWYRQTLGQGPEFLTYFQNEAQLEKSRLLSDRFSAERPKGSFSTLEIQRTEQGDSAMYLCASSPRSGPGTEAFFGQGTRLTVV.